This T cell receptor beta chain was captured in a study of early T cells in non-severe SARS-CoV-2 infection. TCRdb reprocessed the 5' RACE reads via MiXCR and lists one record per CDR3 protein. The sample has some 82,000 distinct CDR3 sequences, around 10% seen once. Trimming took 4 bases from V and 2 from J, leaving 5 bases between them. Germline values: CDR1 SGHVS, CDR2 FNYEAQ. CDR3 length: 13 amino acids. This clonotype has a count of ten or more. The sequencing sample was made of whole blood. This clonotype originated in an adult who was a healthcare worker with PCR-confirmed SARS-CoV-2 infection or an uninfected control (not recorded which). This chain links TRBV7-6 with TRBJ2-2; D uncertain. CDR3 sequence: CASSSLNTGELFF. In DNA form, the CDR3 reads TGTGCCAGCAGCTCCCTAAACACCGGGGAGCTGTTTTTT.